The 5 T cell receptor beta chains below all came from one sample that was sequenced in a study of patients and donors after allogeneic stem cell transplantation. TCRdb redid the calling of the RT-PCR reads with MiXCR, one entry per CDR3 protein. This sample has some 600 distinct CDR3 sequences; around 1.5% occur once, and the top ten carry around 40%. The material sequenced was blood, either unsorted or a sorted T cell fraction (not recorded which). These receptors all come from a human donor who was either an allogeneic HSCT recipient or a stem cell or donor lymphocyte infusion donor (not recorded which). It is not recorded whose cells these are; they may come from a transplant donor.

This clonotype is medium-sized in the sample. The chain carries TRBV4-2 and TRBJ2-1, with 10 bases aligning to TRBD2. J was trimmed by 9 bases and V by 4 bases; bases with no gene match: 12. Germline lookup yields CDR1 LGHNA and CDR2 YNFKEQ. The CDR3 consists of 16 residues. The CDR3 DNA reads as TGTGCCAGCAGCCCTGGAACTAGCGGGATTAACAGTGAGCAGTTCTTC. It encodes CASSPGTSGINSEQFF.

By sample share, this clonotype is medium-sized. The chain has TRBV7-9 and TRBJ1-2, with no clear D. The V end was cut by 5 bases, the J end by 8 bases, with 12 bases between. The CDR3 length is 12 residues. Germline-derived CDR1 and CDR2 are SEHNR and FQNEAQ (reference sequence). In DNA form, the CDR3 reads TGTGCCAGCAGCCCCCCGGAGGGCGGCTACACCTTC. Amino acids: CASSPPEGGYTF.

In its sample, this clonotype ranks as medium-sized. The rearrangement joins TRBV19 to TRBJ2-4; D possibly uses TRBD1 or TRBD2 (5 bases each). V gave up 10 bases and J gave up 3 bases, with 16 bases separating them. The CDR3 runs 14 residues. Looked up from germline, CDR1 is LNHDA and CDR2 is SQIVND (reference sequence). In DNA, the CDR3 is TGTGCCACTTCAGAGGCAGGGAGCAAAAACATTCAGTACTTC. Its translation: CATSEAGSKNIQYF.

Sample share makes this clonotype medium-sized. The chain employs TRBV6-2 or TRBV6-3 and TRBJ2-7; D unclear. V lost 10 bases, J lost 5 bases, and 18 bases lay in between. The germline gives CDR1 MNHEY, CDR2 SVGEGT. The CDR3 spans 13 residues. In DNA, the CDR3 is TGTGCCACTCGAGCACTCCCCCCCAACGAGCAGTACTTC. Its protein is CATRALPPNEQYF.

By share of the sample, this clonotype is medium-sized. The chain carries TRBV27 and TRBJ2-7; TRBD1 is a possible D gene (5 bases). This CDR3 comprises 14 residues. Looked up from germline, CDR1 is MNHEY and CDR2 is SMNVEV (reference sequence). With 0 bases removed from V and 4 bases from J, the gap between germline ends came to 10 bases. The CDR3 DNA is TGTGCCAGCAGTTTATCCGCAGGGATGTACGAGCAGTACTTC. This gives the protein CASSLSAGMYEQYF.